The 18 T cell receptor beta chains in this list originate from one sample, sequenced in a study of Ad26.COV2.S vaccination and SARS-CoV-2 variants. As for treatment: 19 received Ad26.COV2.S at low or high dose, single or two shots; roughly 5 received placebo; per-sample allocation not given. Sampling was done on day 63 after the first vaccine or placebo injection. Profiled with immunoSEQ multiplex PCR; TCRdb holds only in-frame clones, not every one. Among more than 300,000 clones listed, approximately 86% were seen once. The sample was peripheral blood, taken in a trial of Ad26.COV2.S vaccine versus placebo. All receptors derive from a person between 18 and 65 years old who received the Ad26.COV2.S COVID-19 vaccine or a placebo.

V usage is TRBV30 and J usage is TRBJ2-7; 7 bases map to TRBD1. There are 13 residues in the CDR3. Losses at the gene ends were 3 bases for V and 6 bases for J; bases not matched to a gene: 8. The V gene's germline CDR1 is GTSNPN and CDR2 SVGIG (reference sequence). This CDR3 reads CAWSRDSWVEQYF. The CDR3 DNA follows: TGTGCCTGGAGCCGGGACAGTTGGGTCGAGCAGTACTTC. Based on the CDR3 plus reference TRBV30 and TRBJ2-7, the full variable domain is SQTIHQWPATLVQPVGSPLSLECTVEGTSNPNLYWYRQAAGRGLQLLFYSVGIGQISSEVPQNLSASRPQDRQFILSSKKLLLSDSGFYLCAWSRDSWVEQYFGPGTRLTVT.

This clone is labeled medium-sized. The rearrangement links TRBV4-1 to TRBJ2-5, with 8 bases fitting TRBD2. V was clipped by 0 bases and J by 4 bases; unmatched bases: 4. This CDR3 has 15 amino acids. Germline-derived CDR1 and CDR2 are MGHRA and YSYEKL. CDR3 protein: CASSQDPTSGETQYF. As DNA, the CDR3 is TGCGCCAGCAGCCAAGATCCAACTAGCGGAGAGACCCAGTACTTC.

As to this clone: Other DNA sequences from this sample encode an identical CDR3 as well. The chain couples TRBV29-1 to TRBJ2-3; TRBD1 matches 11 bases. This CDR3 comprises 15 residues. V shed 6 bases and J 0 bases; nucleotides not matched to a gene: 5. Germline V gene sequence: CDR1 SQVTM, CDR2 ANQGSEA. CDR3 region: CSVGQGGISTDTQYF. Written as DNA, the CDR3 is TGCAGCGTGGGACAGGGGGGAATAAGCACAGATACGCAGTATTTT.

A single count supports this clone. This rearrangement joins TRBV2 to TRBJ1-6, with 9 nucleotides matching TRBD1. CDR3 length equals 14 residues. Trimming removed 6 bases from V and 13 bases from J; junction bases left unmatched: 10. The V gene's germline CDR1 is SNHLY and CDR2 FYNNEI. CDR3 amino acids: CASRGDREGKPLHF. CDR3 DNA sequence: TGTGCCAGCAGGGGGGACAGGGAGGGTAAGCCCCTCCACTTT.

The chain has TRBV2 and TRBJ2-7; D not resolved. Germline V gene sequence: CDR1 SNHLY, CDR2 FYNNEI. CDR3 length: 11 residues. Trimming took 5 bases from V and 7 from J, leaving 9 bases between them. CDR3: CASSKGWEQYF. The CDR3 coding sequence is TGTGCCAGCAGTAAGGGTTGGGAGCAGTACTTC.

This chain links TRBV6-6 with TRBJ1-2; no clear D. The CDR3 covers 14 residues. Germline CDR1 MNHNY, CDR2 SVGAGI (reference sequence). Trimming shortened V by 7 bases and J by 8 bases, and 20 bases separated the two germline ends. This CDR3 reads CASTPFRGMTGYTF. DNA of the CDR3: TGTGCCAGCACCCCCTTCCGGGGTATGACCGGCTACACCTTC.

This chain joins TRBV27 and TRBJ2-1; 7 bases align to TRBD2. Germline V CDR1 and CDR2: MNHEY, SMNVEV (reference sequence). The length of the CDR3 is 17 residues. The ends lost 5 bases at V and 2 bases at J; junction bases unmatched: 12. The CDR3 coding sequence is TGTGCCAGCAGTCCCCGTCCGACTAGCCCTACCTACAATGAGCAGTTCTTC. Its translation: CASSPRPTSPTYNEQFF.

The CDR3 DNA reads TGTGCCAGCTCACCACCGAACGGCGACACAGATACGCAGTATTTT. This translates into CASSPPNGDTDTQYF. The chain recombines TRBV18 with TRBJ2-3, with D hard to call. Germline CDR1 KGHSH, CDR2 LQKENI. The CDR3 extends over 15 amino acids. Deletions cut 0 bases from V and 2 bases from J, with 9 bases between.

The chain employs TRBV5-4 and TRBJ1-2; TRBD1 is a possible D gene (6 bases). CDR3 length: 13 residues. Germline CDR1 reads SGHNT; CDR2 reads YYREEE (reference sequence). The germline V and J ends were trimmed by 0 bases and 12 bases, with 15 bases remaining between them. The CDR3 bases are TGTGCCAGCAGCTTGGCCGGAGGGGGAAGGAACACCTTC. This encodes CASSLAGGGRNTF.

CDR3 DNA: TGTGCCAGCAGCTTAAAAGGCAGGCCCACTAACTATGGCTACACCTTC. This gives the protein CASSLKGRPTNYGYTF. This sequence joins TRBV5-6 and TRBJ1-2, with no clear D. The V gene's germline CDR1 is SGHDT and CDR2 YYEEEE. The CDR3 is 16 residues long. Between the trimmed V and J ends, which lost 2 bases and 0 bases, there was a span of 14 bases. The whole variable domain, filled in from reference TRBV5-6 and TRBJ1-2, reads DAGVTQSPTHLIKTRGQQVTLRCSPKSGHDTVSWYQQALGQGPQFIFQYYEEEERQRGNFPDRFSGHQFPNYSSELNVNALLLGDSALYLCASSLKGRPTNYGYTFGSGTRLTVV.

The V gene is TRBV7-8, the J gene TRBJ2-1; D not resolved. The V end was cut by 6 bases, the J end by 8 bases, with 11 bases between. Germline assignment: CDR1 SGHVS and CDR2 FQNEAQ. The CDR3 is 12 amino acids. CDR3 nucleotide sequence: TGTGCCAGCAGGATAAATTTTGATGAGCAGTTCTTC. It is translated as CASRINFDEQFF.

This clone was detected once. The same CDR3 also results from other DNA sequences found in this sample. This rearrangement joins TRBV10-3 to TRBJ1-3; 9 nucleotides agree with TRBD1. CDR3 size: 15 residues. CDR1 and CDR2 from the germline V gene are ENHRY and SYGVKD. V shed 2 bases, J shed 4 bases, and the junction held 3 bases outside the gene matches. The CDR3 loop is CAISEGTGSGNTIYF. CDR3 DNA: TGTGCCATCAGTGAGGGGACAGGGTCAGGAAACACCATATATTTT.

This clone appeared once. The gene calls are TRBV9 and TRBJ1-4, with D unclear. The germline gives CDR1 SGDLS, CDR2 YYNGEE. CDR3 size: 15 residues. Trimming removed 1 base at V and 7 bases at J, with 14 bases between. The CDR3 is CASSVNPGRAEKLFF. In DNA form, the CDR3 reads TGTGCCAGCAGCGTAAATCCAGGACGGGCTGAAAAACTGTTTTTT.

The V call is TRBV25-1, the J call TRBJ1-1, with D hard to call. The CDR3 extends over 14 amino acids. V was clipped by 4 bases and J by 3 bases, with 12 bases between them. CDR1 and CDR2 (germline): MGHDK, SYGVNS. The CDR3 coding sequence is TGTGCCAGCAGTGTGGGATATGGGTACACTGAAGCTTTCTTT. As protein: CASSVGYGYTEAFF.

The rearrangement joins TRBV9 to TRBJ2-3; either TRBD1 or TRBD2 may supply D (5 bases each). Looked up from germline, CDR1 is SGDLS and CDR2 is YYNGEE. Trimming left V 4 bases short and J 0 bases short, with 12 bases between. CDR3 size: 15 residues. The CDR3 spells CASSQRGESTDTQYF. CDR3 nucleotides: TGTGCCAGCAGCCAGAGGGGTGAGAGCACAGATACGCAGTATTTT.

This clone was observed once. The CDR3 DNA reads TGTGCCAGCAGCAAAGTCCGGGACGACGAGTCCTACGAGCAGTACTTC. As protein: CASSKVRDDESYEQYF. This rearrangement joins TRBV11-2 to TRBJ2-7; D tentatively reads TRBD1 or TRBD2 (5 bases each). Per germline, CDR1 SGHAT and CDR2 FQNNGV. CDR3 size: 16 residues. V shed 5 bases and J shed 1 base, with 18 bases lying between them.

The chain links TRBV24-1 to TRBJ2-3; D is uncertain. Trimming removed 3 bases at V and 5 bases at J, with 5 bases between. The CDR3 covers 12 residues. Germline-derived CDR1 and CDR2 are KGHDR and SFDVKD. The CDR3 coding sequence is TGTGCCACCAGTGATAACGGAGATACGCAGTATTTT. This gives the protein CATSDNGDTQYF.

As for this clone: This sample includes further DNA sequences coding for the same CDR3. The chain's CDR3 is CASSLGQGNTGELFF. The CDR3 nucleotides are TGTGCCAGCAGCCTAGGACAGGGTAACACCGGGGAGCTGTTTTTT. The chain recombines TRBV7-9 with TRBJ2-2, with 8 bases fitting TRBD1. CDR3 length equals 15 residues. In germline, CDR1 is SEHNR, CDR2 FQNEAQ (reference sequence). The junction had 4 bases not matched to a gene; V was cut back by 5 bases and J by 2 bases.